This TCR beta chain was sequenced in a study of breast tumors, draining lymph nodes, adjacent tissues. MiXCR, run by TCRdb on the multiplex PCR reads, gives a single entry per CDR3 protein. The sample has some 230,000 distinct CDR3 sequences; roughly a third are singletons. About this clonotype itself: Its matching antigen is unknown.

The lymph nodes were axillary draining lymph nodes from breast cancer patients. Findings and caveats of the study: Tumor and nontumor repertoires were significantly more similar in luminal-like than in basal-like breast cancer. Findings are consistent with lymph node origin and intratumoral expansion of most tumor T cells. Compared with lymph nodes, tumors were less diverse; compared with nontumor tissue, more.

The V gene end was trimmed by 4 bases and the J gene end by 7 bases; junction bases not matched to a gene: 9. This CDR3 region has 14 residues. CDR1 and CDR2 (germline): LGHDT, YNNKEL (reference sequence). The sequencing sample was made of axillary lymph node tissue. This rearrangement joins TRBV3-1 to TRBJ2-7; TRBD2 agrees at 8 bases. This TCR was recovered from a female donor with breast cancer. Some clones in this sample may be carry-over from other donors' samples. In nucleotides, the CDR3 is TGTGCCAGCAGCCCTTACGGGGGGGCTCGGGAGCAGTACTTC. Amino acid sequence: CASSPYGGAREQYF.